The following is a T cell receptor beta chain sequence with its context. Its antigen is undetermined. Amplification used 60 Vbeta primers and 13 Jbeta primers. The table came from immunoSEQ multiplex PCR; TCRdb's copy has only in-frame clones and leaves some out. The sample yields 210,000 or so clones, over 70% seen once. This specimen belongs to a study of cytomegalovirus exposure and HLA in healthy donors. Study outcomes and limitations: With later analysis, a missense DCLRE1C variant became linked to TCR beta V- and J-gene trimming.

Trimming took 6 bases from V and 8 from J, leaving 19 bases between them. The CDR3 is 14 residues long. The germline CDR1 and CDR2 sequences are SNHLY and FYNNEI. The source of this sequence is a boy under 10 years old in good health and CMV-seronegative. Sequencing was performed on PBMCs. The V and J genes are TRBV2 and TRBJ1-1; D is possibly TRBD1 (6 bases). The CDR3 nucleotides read TGTGCCAGCAGATTGACAGGCCCAACCCGCGAAGCTTTCTTT. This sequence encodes CASRLTGPTREAFF.